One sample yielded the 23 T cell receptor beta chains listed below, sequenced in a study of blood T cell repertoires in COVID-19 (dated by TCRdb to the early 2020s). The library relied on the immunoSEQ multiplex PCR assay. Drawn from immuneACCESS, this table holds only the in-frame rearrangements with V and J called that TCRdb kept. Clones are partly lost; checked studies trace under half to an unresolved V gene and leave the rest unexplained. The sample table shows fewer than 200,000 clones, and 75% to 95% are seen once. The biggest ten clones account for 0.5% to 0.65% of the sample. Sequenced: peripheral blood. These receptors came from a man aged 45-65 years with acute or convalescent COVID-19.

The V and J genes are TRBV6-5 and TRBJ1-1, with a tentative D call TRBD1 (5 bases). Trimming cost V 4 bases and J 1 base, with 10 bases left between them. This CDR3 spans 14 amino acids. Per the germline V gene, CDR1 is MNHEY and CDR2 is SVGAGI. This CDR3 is CASSWTNKNTEAFF. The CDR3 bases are TGTGCCAGCAGTTGGACAAACAAGAACACTGAAGCTTTCTTT.

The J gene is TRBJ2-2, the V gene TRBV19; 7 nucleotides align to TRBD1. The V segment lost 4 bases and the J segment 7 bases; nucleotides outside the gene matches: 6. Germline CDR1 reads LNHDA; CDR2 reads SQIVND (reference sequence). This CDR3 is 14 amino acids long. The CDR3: CASSTTGANGELFF. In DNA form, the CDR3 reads TGTGCCAGTAGTACTACAGGGGCAAACGGGGAGCTGTTTTTT.

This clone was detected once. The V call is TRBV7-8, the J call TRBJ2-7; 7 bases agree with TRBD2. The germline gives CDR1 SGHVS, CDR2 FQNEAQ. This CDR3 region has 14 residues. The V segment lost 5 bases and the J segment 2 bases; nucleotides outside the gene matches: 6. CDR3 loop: CASSTGLDPYEQYV. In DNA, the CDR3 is TGTGCCAGCAGCACCGGACTAGATCCCTACGAGCAGTACGTC.

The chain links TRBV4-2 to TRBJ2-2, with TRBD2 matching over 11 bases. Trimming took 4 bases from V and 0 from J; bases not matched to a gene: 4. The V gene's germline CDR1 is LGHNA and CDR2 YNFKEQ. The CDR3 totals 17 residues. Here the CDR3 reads CASSPIAGGPNTGELFF. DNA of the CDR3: TGTGCCAGCAGCCCTATAGCGGGGGGGCCGAACACCGGGGAGCTGTTTTTT.

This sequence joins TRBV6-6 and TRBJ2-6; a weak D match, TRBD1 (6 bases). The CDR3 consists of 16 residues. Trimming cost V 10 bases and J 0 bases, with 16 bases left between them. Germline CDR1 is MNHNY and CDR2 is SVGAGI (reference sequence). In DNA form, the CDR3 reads TGTGCCACTAGCAGACAGGAGTACTCTGGGGCCAACGTCCTGACTTTC. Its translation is CATSRQEYSGANVLTF.

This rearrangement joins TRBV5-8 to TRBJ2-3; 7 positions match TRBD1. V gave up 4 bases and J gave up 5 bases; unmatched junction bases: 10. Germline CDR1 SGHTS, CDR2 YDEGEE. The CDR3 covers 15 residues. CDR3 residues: CASSLGQDFLDTQYF. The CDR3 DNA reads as TGTGCCAGCAGCCTAGGACAGGATTTTTTAGATACGCAGTATTTT.

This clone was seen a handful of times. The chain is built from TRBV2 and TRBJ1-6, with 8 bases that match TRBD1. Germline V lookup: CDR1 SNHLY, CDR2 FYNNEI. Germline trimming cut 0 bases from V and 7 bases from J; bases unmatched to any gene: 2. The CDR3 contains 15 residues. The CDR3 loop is CASSEASGGNSPLHF. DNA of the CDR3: TGTGCCAGCAGTGAAGCATCAGGGGGCAATTCACCCCTCCACTTT.

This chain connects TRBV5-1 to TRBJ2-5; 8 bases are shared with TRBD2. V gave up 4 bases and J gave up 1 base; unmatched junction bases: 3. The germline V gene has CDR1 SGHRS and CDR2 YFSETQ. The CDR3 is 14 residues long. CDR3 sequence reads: CASSIGGAQETQYF. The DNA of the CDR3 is TGCGCCAGCAGCATCGGGGGGGCCCAAGAGACCCAGTACTTC.

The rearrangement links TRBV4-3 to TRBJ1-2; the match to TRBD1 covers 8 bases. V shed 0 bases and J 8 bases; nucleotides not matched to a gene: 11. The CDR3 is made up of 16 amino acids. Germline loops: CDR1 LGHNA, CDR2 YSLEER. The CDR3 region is CASSQDHRGTWVGYTF. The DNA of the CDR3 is TGCGCCAGCAGCCAAGATCACAGGGGGACCTGGGTCGGCTACACCTTC.

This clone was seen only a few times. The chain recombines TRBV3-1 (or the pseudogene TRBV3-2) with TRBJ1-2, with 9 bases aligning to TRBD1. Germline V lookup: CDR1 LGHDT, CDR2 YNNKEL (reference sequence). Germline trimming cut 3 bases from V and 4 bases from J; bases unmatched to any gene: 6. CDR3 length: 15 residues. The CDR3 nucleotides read TGTGCCAGCAGCCAGGGACAGGGCTCAAGCTATGGCTACACCTTC. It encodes CASSQGQGSSYGYTF.

CDR3 sequence: CASRTGAYNEKLFF. The DNA of the CDR3 is TGTGCCAGCAGGACAGGCGCTTATAATGAAAAACTGTTTTTT. This sequence joins TRBV6-5 and TRBJ1-4; TRBD1 might be the D (6 bases). Looked up from germline, CDR1 is MNHEY and CDR2 is SVGAGI. The CDR3 extends over 14 amino acids. Between the trimmed V and J ends, which lost 6 bases and 4 bases, there was a span of 12 bases.

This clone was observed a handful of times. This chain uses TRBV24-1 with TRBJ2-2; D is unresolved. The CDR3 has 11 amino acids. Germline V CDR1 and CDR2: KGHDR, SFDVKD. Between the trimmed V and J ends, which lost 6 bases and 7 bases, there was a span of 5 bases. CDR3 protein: CATSTIGELFF. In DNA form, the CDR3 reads TGTGCCACCAGTACTATCGGGGAGCTGTTTTTT.

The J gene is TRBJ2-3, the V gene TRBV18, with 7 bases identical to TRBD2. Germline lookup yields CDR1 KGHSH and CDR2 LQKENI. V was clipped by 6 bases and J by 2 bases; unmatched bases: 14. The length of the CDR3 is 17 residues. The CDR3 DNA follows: TGTGCCAGCTCTGTATTAAGCGGGATTGACCCCACAGATACGCAGTATTTT. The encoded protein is CASSVLSGIDPTDTQYF.

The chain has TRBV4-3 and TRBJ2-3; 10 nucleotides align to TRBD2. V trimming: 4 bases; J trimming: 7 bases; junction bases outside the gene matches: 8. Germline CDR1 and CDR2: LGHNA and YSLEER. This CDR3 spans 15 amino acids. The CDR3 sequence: CASSPSGGAGNTQYF. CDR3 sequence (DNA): TGCGCCAGCAGCCCGAGCGGGGGGGCCGGGAATACGCAGTATTTT.

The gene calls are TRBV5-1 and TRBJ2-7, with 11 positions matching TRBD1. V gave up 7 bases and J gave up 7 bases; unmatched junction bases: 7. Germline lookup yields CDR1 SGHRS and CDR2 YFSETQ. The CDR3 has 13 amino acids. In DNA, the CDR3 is TGCGCCAGCGCCGGGACAGGGGGAGAGGAGCAGTACTTC. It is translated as CASAGTGGEEQYF.

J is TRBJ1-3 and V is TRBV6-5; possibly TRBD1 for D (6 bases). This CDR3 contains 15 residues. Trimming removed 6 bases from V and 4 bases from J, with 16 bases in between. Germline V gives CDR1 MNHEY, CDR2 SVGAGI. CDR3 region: CASRPQTGTGNTIYF. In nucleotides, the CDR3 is TGTGCCAGCAGACCTCAGACAGGTACCGGAAACACCATATATTTT.

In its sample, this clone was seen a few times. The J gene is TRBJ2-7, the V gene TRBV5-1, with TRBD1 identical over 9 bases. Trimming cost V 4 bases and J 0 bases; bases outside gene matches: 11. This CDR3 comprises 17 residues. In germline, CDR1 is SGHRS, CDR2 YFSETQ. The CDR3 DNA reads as TGCGCCAGCAGCCTACACGCTCCGGGACAGGGCTCCTACGAGCAGTACTTC. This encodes CASSLHAPGQGSYEQYF.

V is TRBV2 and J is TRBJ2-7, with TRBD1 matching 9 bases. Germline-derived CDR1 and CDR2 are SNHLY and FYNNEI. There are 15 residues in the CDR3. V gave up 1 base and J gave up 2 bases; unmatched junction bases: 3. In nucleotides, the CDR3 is TGTGCCAGCAGTGAAGGGGGACAGGGTGCCTACGAGCAGTACTTC. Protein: CASSEGGQGAYEQYF.

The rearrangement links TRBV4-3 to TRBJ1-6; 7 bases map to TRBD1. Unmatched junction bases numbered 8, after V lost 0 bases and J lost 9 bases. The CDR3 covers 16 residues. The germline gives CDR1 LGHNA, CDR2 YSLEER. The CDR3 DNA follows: TGCGCCAGCAGCCAAGATGTCAGGGGGTCGGCTTCACCCCTCCACTTT. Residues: CASSQDVRGSASPLHF.

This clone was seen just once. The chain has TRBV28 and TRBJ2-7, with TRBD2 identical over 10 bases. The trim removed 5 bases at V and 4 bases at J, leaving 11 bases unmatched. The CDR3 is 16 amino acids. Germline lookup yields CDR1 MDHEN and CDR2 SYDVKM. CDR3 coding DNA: TGTGCCAGCAGTCCAGCTGCGGCTAGCGGGAGATACGAGCAGTACTTC. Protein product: CASSPAAASGRYEQYF.

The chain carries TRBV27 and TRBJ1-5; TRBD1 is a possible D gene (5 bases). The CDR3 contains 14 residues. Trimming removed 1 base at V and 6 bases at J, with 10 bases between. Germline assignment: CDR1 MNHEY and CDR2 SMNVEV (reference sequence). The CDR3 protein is CASSLLRGSQPQHF. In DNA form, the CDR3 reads TGTGCCAGCAGTTTATTAAGGGGCAGTCAGCCCCAGCATTTT.

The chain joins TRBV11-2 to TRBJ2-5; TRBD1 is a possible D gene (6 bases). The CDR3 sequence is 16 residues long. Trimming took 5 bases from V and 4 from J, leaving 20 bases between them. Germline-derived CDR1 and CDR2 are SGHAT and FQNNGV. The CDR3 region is CASSPLGGLARETQYF. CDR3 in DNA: TGTGCCAGCAGCCCCCTTGGGGGCCTGGCTCGAGAGACCCAGTACTTC.

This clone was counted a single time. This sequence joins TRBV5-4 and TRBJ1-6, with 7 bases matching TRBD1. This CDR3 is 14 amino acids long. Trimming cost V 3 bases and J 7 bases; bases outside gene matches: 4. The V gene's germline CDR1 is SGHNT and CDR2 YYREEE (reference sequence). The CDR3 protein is CASSSDRANSPLHF. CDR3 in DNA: TGTGCCAGCAGCTCCGACAGGGCAAATTCACCCCTCCACTTT.